Listed below are T cell receptor beta chains from one sample, sequenced in a study of follicular helper T cells after annual influenza vaccination. Assay: immunoSEQ multiplex PCR; the TCRdb copy retains only in-frame clones and omits some. The sample lists 550 to 600 clones; 80% to 90% were seen once. The specimen was CXCR5+ CD38+ circulating T follicular helper cells from blood, collected 7 days after influenza vaccination. These receptors were obtained from an adult who received the influenza vaccine. CDR3s include the opening cysteine and the closing phenylalanine or tryptophan. D genes are given only for firm matches. Clone size is stated in some rows and not others, as once, few, many or a class when expanded.

j_gene: TRBJ1-5
v_gene: TRBV27
d_gene: TRBD1
abundance: .
CDR3aa: CASGQQGGNQPQHF
CDR3nt: TGTGCCAGCGGACAACAGGGGGGGAATCAGCCCCAGCATTTT

j_gene: TRBJ2-3
v_gene: TRBV5-8
d_gene: TRBD1
abundance: .
CDR3aa: CASSLGQGRRTDTQYF
CDR3nt: TGTGCCAGCAGCTTGGGACAGGGGAGACGCACAGATACGCAGTATTTT

j_gene: TRBJ2-2
v_gene: TRBV15
d_gene: TRBD2
abundance: .
CDR3aa: CATSRVRTSGYTGELFF
CDR3nt: TGTGCCACCAGCAGAGTCCGGACTAGCGGTTACACCGGGGAGCTGTTTTTT

j_gene: TRBJ2-2
v_gene: TRBV21-1
d_gene: .
abundance: .
CDR3aa: CASSKGLAGGLEVTGELFF
CDR3nt: TGTGCCAGCAGCAAAGGACTAGCGGGGGGCCTGGAGGTCACCGGGGAGCTGTTTTTT

j_gene: TRBJ2-5
v_gene: TRBV25-1
d_gene: .
abundance: .
CDR3aa: CASSEFEGSSIGETQYF
CDR3nt: TGTGCCAGCAGTGAATTCGAGGGATCCTCTATAGGGGAGACCCAGTACTTC

j_gene: TRBJ1-6
v_gene: TRBV10-2
d_gene: .
abundance: once
CDR3aa: CASSQGQDSPLHF
CDR3nt: TGCGCCAGCAGTCAGGGGCAGGATTCACCCCTCCACTTT

j_gene: TRBJ2-3
v_gene: TRBV6-1
d_gene: .
abundance: once
CDR3aa: CASTGGSDTQYF
CDR3nt: TGTGCCAGCACTGGGGGCTCAGATACGCAGTATTTT

j_gene: TRBJ2-3
v_gene: TRBV10-3
d_gene: TRBD2
abundance: once
CDR3aa: CAITEREASTDTQYF
CDR3nt: TGTGCCATAACCGAGCGGGAGGCCAGCACAGATACGCAGTATTTT

j_gene: TRBJ2-7
v_gene: TRBV15
d_gene: .
abundance: .
CDR3aa: CATSRAGFWYEQYF
CDR3nt: TGTGCCACCAGCAGAGCAGGGTTCTGGTACGAGCAGTACTTC

j_gene: TRBJ2-2
v_gene: TRBV18
d_gene: .
abundance: .
CDR3aa: CASSPTGVTGELFF
CDR3nt: TGTGCCAGCTCACCAACGGGAGTGACCGGGGAGCTGTTTTTT

j_gene: TRBJ2-7
v_gene: TRBV19
d_gene: TRBD1
abundance: .
CDR3aa: CASSIGDRNYEQYF
CDR3nt: TGTGCCAGTAGTATAGGGGACAGGAACTACGAGCAGTACTTC

j_gene: TRBJ1-1
v_gene: TRBV6-1
d_gene: TRBD1
abundance: .
CDR3aa: CASNTQGANTEAFF
CDR3nt: TGTGCCAGCAATACACAGGGGGCGAACACTGAAGCTTTCTTT

j_gene: TRBJ2-1
v_gene: TRBV5-1
d_gene: TRBD2
abundance: .
CDR3aa: CASSLGAGAYNEQFF
CDR3nt: TGCGCCAGCAGCTTGGGGGCGGGAGCCTACAATGAGCAGTTCTTC

j_gene: TRBJ2-1
v_gene: TRBV28
d_gene: .
abundance: .
CDR3aa: CASSYLLSGESYNEQFF
CDR3nt: TGTGCCAGCAGTTACCTCCTTTCAGGGGAGTCCTACAATGAGCAGTTCTTC

j_gene: TRBJ2-3
v_gene: TRBV7-9
d_gene: .
abundance: .
CDR3aa: CASSAIRYTQYF
CDR3nt: TGTGCCAGCAGCGCGATCCGATATACGCAGTATTTT

j_gene: TRBJ1-1
v_gene: TRBV5-6
d_gene: .
abundance: .
CDR3aa: CASSLESFPGSSEIF
CDR3nt: TGTGCCAGCAGCTTGGAGTCTTTCCCGGGTTCGTCGGAGATCTTT

j_gene: TRBJ2-4
v_gene: TRBV5-1
d_gene: .
abundance: .
CDR3aa: CASSQQGTLPQNIQYF
CDR3nt: TGCGCCAGCAGCCAACAGGGGACTCTTCCCCAAAACATTCAGTACTTC

j_gene: TRBJ1-5
v_gene: TRBV6-5
d_gene: TRBD1
abundance: .
CDR3aa: CASSYSTTGNQPQHF
CDR3nt: TGTGCCAGCAGTTACTCGACGACAGGGAATCAGCCCCAGCATTTT

j_gene: TRBJ2-5
v_gene: TRBV5-1
d_gene: TRBD1
abundance: .
CDR3aa: CASSMGQGAETQYF
CDR3nt: TGCGCCAGCAGCATGGGACAGGGGGCGGAGACCCAGTACTTC

j_gene: TRBJ2-2
v_gene: TRBV28
d_gene: .
abundance: .
CDR3aa: CASRKTRTGELFF
CDR3nt: TGTGCCAGCAGAAAGACCAGGACCGGGGAGCTGTTTTTT

j_gene: TRBJ1-2
v_gene: TRBV19
d_gene: .
abundance: few
CDR3aa: CASRRDEDYTF
CDR3nt: TGTGCCAGTAGAAGAGATGAAGACTACACCTTC

j_gene: TRBJ2-1
v_gene: TRBV29-1
d_gene: .
abundance: .
CDR3aa: CSVEDWQDNEQFF
CDR3nt: TGCAGCGTTGAAGATTGGCAGGACAATGAGCAGTTCTTC

j_gene: TRBJ2-7
v_gene: TRBV6-5
d_gene: TRBD2
abundance: .
CDR3aa: CASRRSGPSYEQYF
CDR3nt: TGTGCCAGCAGGCGTAGCGGGCCCTCCTACGAGCAGTACTTC

j_gene: TRBJ2-1
v_gene: TRBV9
d_gene: TRBD2
abundance: .
CDR3aa: CASSLSGTSGINEQFF
CDR3nt: TGTGCCAGCAGCCTAAGTGGGACTAGCGGGATTAATGAGCAGTTCTTC

j_gene: TRBJ2-2
v_gene: TRBV7-9
d_gene: .
abundance: once
CDR3aa: CASSLYHGLNTGELFF
CDR3nt: TGTGCCAGCAGCTTATACCATGGACTGAACACCGGGGAGCTGTTTTTT

j_gene: TRBJ1-5
v_gene: TRBV19
d_gene: .
abundance: once
CDR3aa: CANSKGDGNQPQHF
CDR3nt: TGTGCCAATAGTAAGGGGGACGGTAATCAGCCCCAGCATTTT

j_gene: TRBJ2-3
v_gene: TRBV10-3
d_gene: TRBD2
abundance: .
CDR3aa: CAISEGSGSTDTQYF
CDR3nt: TGTGCCATCAGTGAAGGTAGCGGGTCCACAGATACGCAGTATTTT

j_gene: TRBJ2-7
v_gene: TRBV9
d_gene: TRBD1
abundance: .
CDR3aa: CASSVGGGTASYEQYF
CDR3nt: TGTGCCAGCAGCGTAGGGGGTGGGACAGCCTCCTACGAGCAGTACTTC

j_gene: TRBJ2-3
v_gene: TRBV12-5
d_gene: TRBD2
abundance: .
CDR3aa: CASGSGLAGVTDTQYF
CDR3nt: TGTGCTAGTGGTTCCGGACTAGCGGGGGTCACAGATACGCAGTATTTT

j_gene: TRBJ2-5
v_gene: TRBV9
d_gene: TRBD2
abundance: .
CDR3aa: CASGRGRPGGETQYF
CDR3nt: TGTGCCAGCGGGAGGGGAAGGCCGGGGGGAGAGACCCAGTACTTC

j_gene: TRBJ1-1
v_gene: TRBV11-3
d_gene: .
abundance: .
CDR3aa: CASSALYGTEAFF
CDR3nt: TGTGCCAGCAGTGCCCTTTACGGCACTGAAGCTTTCTTT

j_gene: TRBJ2-3
v_gene: TRBV18
d_gene: .
abundance: .
CDR3aa: CASSPLPGAAGTDTQYF
CDR3nt: TGTGCCAGCTCACCGTTGCCTGGGGCGGCGGGCACAGATACGCAGTATTTT

j_gene: TRBJ1-4
v_gene: TRBV2
d_gene: TRBD1
abundance: .
CDR3aa: CASRYLLQGKKEKLFF
CDR3nt: TGTGCCAGCAGATACCTCCTACAGGGGAAAAAAGAAAAACTGTTTTTT

j_gene: TRBJ2-5
v_gene: TRBV5-1
d_gene: TRBD1
abundance: .
CDR3aa: CASSLVGTGSQETQYF
CDR3nt: TGCGCCAGCAGCTTGGTTGGGACAGGTAGCCAAGAGACCCAGTACTTC

j_gene: TRBJ2-6
v_gene: TRBV6-6
d_gene: .
abundance: .
CDR3aa: CAIRREFGANVLTF
CDR3nt: TGTGCCATCAGACGAGAGTTTGGGGCCAACGTCCTGACTTTC

j_gene: TRBJ2-5
v_gene: TRBV5-6
d_gene: TRBD2
abundance: .
CDR3aa: CASSFGGLAGRRSETQYF
CDR3nt: TGTGCCAGCAGCTTTGGGGGACTAGCGGGCCGACGAAGTGAGACCCAGTACTTC

j_gene: TRBJ1-6
v_gene: TRBV27
d_gene: .
abundance: once
CDR3aa: CASSPTPRQNSPLHF
CDR3nt: TGTGCCAGCAGTCCCACCCCACGACAGAATTCACCCCTCCACTTT

j_gene: TRBJ1-1
v_gene: TRBV6-1
d_gene: .
abundance: .
CDR3aa: CASSEGRESTEAFF
CDR3nt: TGTGCCAGCAGTGAAGGAAGGGAGAGCACTGAAGCTTTCTTT

j_gene: TRBJ2-7
v_gene: TRBV18
d_gene: TRBD1
abundance: once
CDR3aa: CASSPGQDNEQYF
CDR3nt: TGTGCCAGCTCACCGGGACAGGACAACGAGCAGTACTTC

j_gene: TRBJ2-7
v_gene: TRBV4-1
d_gene: TRBD1
abundance: .
CDR3aa: CASSQDFSTGRGYEQYF
CDR3nt: TGCGCCAGCAGCCAAGATTTTTCGACAGGGAGAGGCTACGAGCAGTACTTC

j_gene: TRBJ2-3
v_gene: TRBV27
d_gene: .
abundance: .
CDR3aa: CASSRRDTDTQYF
CDR3nt: TGTGCCAGCAGCAGACGGGACACAGATACGCAGTATTTT

j_gene: TRBJ1-2
v_gene: TRBV5-4
d_gene: TRBD1
abundance: .
CDR3aa: CASRQGSYGYTF
CDR3nt: TGTGCCAGCAGACAGGGGTCCTATGGCTACACCTTC

j_gene: TRBJ1-1
v_gene: TRBV6-5
d_gene: .
abundance: .
CDR3aa: CASSYPGLRGTEAFF
CDR3nt: TGTGCCAGCAGTTACCCGGGCCTTCGGGGCACTGAAGCTTTCTTT

j_gene: TRBJ1-2
v_gene: TRBV11-2
d_gene: .
abundance: .
CDR3aa: CASSILVNRDGYTF
CDR3nt: TGTGCCAGCAGCATACTGGTAAATCGGGATGGCTACACCTTC

j_gene: TRBJ2-2
v_gene: TRBV7-9
d_gene: TRBD1
abundance: .
CDR3aa: CASTSRQGANTGELFF
CDR3nt: TGTGCCAGCACCTCCAGACAGGGGGCAAACACCGGGGAGCTGTTTTTT

j_gene: TRBJ1-2
v_gene: TRBV7-9
d_gene: .
abundance: .
CDR3aa: CASSLPRDFAYGYTF
CDR3nt: TGTGCCAGCAGCTTACCCAGAGACTTTGCCTATGGCTACACCTTC

j_gene: TRBJ2-3
v_gene: TRBV6-1
d_gene: TRBD2
abundance: .
CDR3aa: CASRGTNTDTQYF
CDR3nt: TGTGCCAGCAGGGGGACTAACACAGATACGCAGTATTTT

j_gene: TRBJ1-1
v_gene: TRBV25-1
d_gene: TRBD1
abundance: .
CDR3aa: CASSEPGATGGAFF
CDR3nt: TGTGCCAGCAGTGAACCAGGTGCAACAGGGGGAGCTTTCTTT

j_gene: TRBJ2-1
v_gene: TRBV7-9
d_gene: TRBD2
abundance: .
CDR3aa: CASRPIAGVNEQFF
CDR3nt: TGTGCCAGCAGACCCATAGCGGGAGTGAATGAGCAGTTCTTC

j_gene: TRBJ2-6
v_gene: TRBV5-5
d_gene: .
abundance: .
CDR3aa: CASEDFVSAQSRANVLTF
CDR3nt: TGTGCCAGCGAGGACTTTGTCTCGGCACAAAGTCGGGCCAACGTCCTGACTTTC

j_gene: TRBJ2-6
v_gene: TRBV4-1
d_gene: TRBD1
abundance: .
CDR3aa: CASSQGPGQGISGANVLTF
CDR3nt: TGCGCCAGCAGCCAAGGGCCGGGACAGGGGATCTCTGGGGCCAACGTCCTGACTTTC

j_gene: TRBJ2-7
v_gene: TRBV7-3
d_gene: .
abundance: few
CDR3aa: CASSLRGYEQYF
CDR3nt: TGTGCCAGCAGCCTTCGGGGGTACGAGCAGTACTTC

j_gene: TRBJ2-1
v_gene: TRBV2
d_gene: .
abundance: once
CDR3aa: CASSSSSSYNEQFF
CDR3nt: TGTGCCAGCAGTTCTAGCAGCTCCTACAATGAGCAGTTCTTC

j_gene: TRBJ2-1
v_gene: TRBV30
d_gene: .
abundance: .
CDR3aa: CAWSGGLQGHNEQFF
CDR3nt: TGTGCCTGGAGTGGGGGGCTTCAGGGGCACAATGAGCAGTTCTTC

j_gene: TRBJ2-2
v_gene: TRBV5-1
d_gene: TRBD2
abundance: .
CDR3aa: CASSFGTSGSLAGELFF
CDR3nt: TGCGCCAGCAGCTTCGGGACTAGCGGGAGTTTGGCCGGGGAGCTGTTTTTT

j_gene: TRBJ1-1
v_gene: TRBV28
d_gene: .
abundance: .
CDR3aa: CASSLRGGRTEAFF
CDR3nt: TGTGCCAGCAGTTTAAGGGGGGGGCGCACTGAAGCTTTCTTT

j_gene: TRBJ2-1
v_gene: TRBV12-5
d_gene: TRBD2
abundance: once
CDR3aa: CASGLGLAGVSEQFF
CDR3nt: TGTGCTAGTGGTTTGGGCCTAGCGGGGGTATCTGAGCAGTTCTTC

j_gene: TRBJ2-7
v_gene: TRBV6-1
d_gene: .
abundance: .
CDR3aa: CASRSSEEQYF
CDR3nt: TGTGCCAGCAGATCCAGCGAGGAGCAGTACTTC

j_gene: TRBJ1-5
v_gene: TRBV7-2
d_gene: .
abundance: .
CDR3aa: CASSLTGGIAAQPQHF
CDR3nt: TGTGCCAGCAGCTTAACTGGAGGGATTGCCGCTCAGCCCCAGCATTTT

j_gene: TRBJ2-7
v_gene: TRBV28
d_gene: .
abundance: .
CDR3aa: CASGGYEQYF
CDR3nt: TGTGCCAGCGGAGGCTACGAGCAGTACTTC